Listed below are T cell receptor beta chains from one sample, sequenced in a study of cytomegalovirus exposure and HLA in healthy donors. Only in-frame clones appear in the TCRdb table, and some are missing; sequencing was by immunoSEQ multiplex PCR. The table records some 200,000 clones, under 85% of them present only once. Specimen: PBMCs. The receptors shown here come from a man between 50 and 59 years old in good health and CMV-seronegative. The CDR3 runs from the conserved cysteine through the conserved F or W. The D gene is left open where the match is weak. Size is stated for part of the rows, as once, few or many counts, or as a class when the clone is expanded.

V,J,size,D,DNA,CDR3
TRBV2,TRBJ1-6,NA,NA,TGTGCCAGCAGGGACGGGAGCATAATCAGTGGTAATTCACCCCTCCACTTT,CASRDGSIISGNSPLHF
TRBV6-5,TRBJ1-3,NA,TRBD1,TGTGCCAGCAGACCCACAGGGGGCGCTGGAAACACCATATATTTT,CASRPTGGAGNTIYF
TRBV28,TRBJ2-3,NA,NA,TGTGCCAGCAGTTTATTGGGAGATAGCACAGATACGCAGTATTTT,CASSLLGDSTDTQYF
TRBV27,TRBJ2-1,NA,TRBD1,TGTGCCAGCAGTACGACAGGGACCAGCTCCTACAATGAGCAGTTCTTC,CASSTTGTSSYNEQFF
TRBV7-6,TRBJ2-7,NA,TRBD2,TGTGCCAGCAGCTTTTCGGGAGGGCCAGAAGAGCAGTACTTC,CASSFSGGPEEQYF
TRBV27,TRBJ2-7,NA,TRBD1,TGTGCCAGCAGTTCCTCCGGGACAGGGGGCGGAAAGCAGTACTTC,CASSSSGTGGGKQYF
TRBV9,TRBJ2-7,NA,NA,TGTGCCAGCAGCGTAGCAGGTAGTCAATACGAGCAGTACTTC,CASSVAGSQYEQYF
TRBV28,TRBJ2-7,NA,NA,TGTGCCAGCAGTACCCAGGACAGTTTCAAGCAGTACTTC,CASSTQDSFKQYF
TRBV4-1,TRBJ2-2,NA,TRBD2,TGCGCCAGCAGCCAAGATGGGGGGGGTTTGGTCGGGAAGAACACCGGGGAGCTGTTTTTT,CASSQDGGGLVGKNTGELFF
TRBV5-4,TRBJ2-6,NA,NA,TGTGCCAGCAGCTCTGGACTGTTTGGGGCCAACGTCCTGACTTTC,CASSSGLFGANVLTF
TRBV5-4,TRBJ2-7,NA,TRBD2,TGTGCCAGCAGCGTTCCGGGACTAATCTACGAGCAGTACTTC,CASSVPGLIYEQYF
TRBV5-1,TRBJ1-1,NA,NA,TGCGCCAGCAGCCCCCAGGATTCTCTGAACACTGAAGCTTTCTTT,CASSPQDSLNTEAFF
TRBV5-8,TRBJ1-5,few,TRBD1,TGTGCCAGCAGCTTGGGGACAGGGATGAGGCCCCAGCATTTT,CASSLGTGMRPQHF
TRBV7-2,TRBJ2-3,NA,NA,TGTGCCAGCAGCCAGCAAATCCAGCGGATGACAGATACGCAGTATTTT,CASSQQIQRMTDTQYF
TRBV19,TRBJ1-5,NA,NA,TGTGCCAGTAAACAGGACCCCATCCCCAATCAGCCCCAGCATTTT,CASKQDPIPNQPQHF
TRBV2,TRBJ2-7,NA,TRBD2,TGTGCCAGCAGTGAAACCGGACTAGCGGCCTCCTACGAGCAGTACTTC,CASSETGLAASYEQYF
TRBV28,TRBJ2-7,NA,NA,TGTGCCAGCACCCCCAGTTTGGTCTACGAGCAGTACTTC,CASTPSLVYEQYF
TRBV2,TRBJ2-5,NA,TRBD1,TGTGCCAGCAGCCCTGACAGGGGCCAAGAGACCCAGTACTTC,CASSPDRGQETQYF
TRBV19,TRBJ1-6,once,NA,TGTGCCAGTAGTAAGACAGGCCCTTCACCCCTCCACTTT,CASSKTGPSPLHF
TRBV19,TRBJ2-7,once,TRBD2,TGTGCCAGTCGCCCCCCCGGGAGAGGGCCCGGACTAGAGTACGAGCAGTACTTC,CASRPPGRGPGLEYEQYF
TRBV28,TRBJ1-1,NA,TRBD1,TGTGCCAGCAGTCCACCCCCAGGGGGCCGTTTGAACACTGAAGCTTTCTTT,CASSPPPGGRLNTEAFF
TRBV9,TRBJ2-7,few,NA,TGTGCCAGCAGCGAAACTGGTTCCTACGAGCAGTACTTC,CASSETGSYEQYF
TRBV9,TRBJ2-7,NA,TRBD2,TGTGCCAGCAGCGTTAGCGGGAGTGGCTACGAGCAGTACTTC,CASSVSGSGYEQYF
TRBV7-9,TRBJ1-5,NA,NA,TGTGCCAGCAGCTTGGGTCCGAACTACAATCAGCCCCAGCATTTT,CASSLGPNYNQPQHF
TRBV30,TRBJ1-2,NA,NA,TGTGCCTGGAGTCCCCTGACAGGCGCAAACTATGGCTACACCTTC,CAWSPLTGANYGYTF
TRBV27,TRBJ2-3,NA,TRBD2,TGTGCCAGCAGTTTTTTATTGACTGGGACTAGCGGGAGAGATACGCAGTATTTT,CASSFLLTGTSGRDTQYF
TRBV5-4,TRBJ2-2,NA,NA,TGTGCCAGCAGCGCGACAGAGGGGGACACCGGGGAGCTGTTTTTT,CASSATEGDTGELFF
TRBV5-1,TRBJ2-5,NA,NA,TGCGCCAGCAGTAATCCCCAAGAGACCCAGTACTTC,CASSNPQETQYF
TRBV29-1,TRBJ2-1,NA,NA,TGCAGCGTCATCCCTAGCGTTACCAATGAGCAGTTCTTC,CSVIPSVTNEQFF
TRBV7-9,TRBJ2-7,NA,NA,TGTGCCAGCAGCGGTTACAGGGCTGACGAGCAGTACTTC,CASSGYRADEQYF
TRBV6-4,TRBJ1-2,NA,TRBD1,TGTGCCAGCAGCGTTGGACAGGGGGCGGAGTGCTACACCTTC,CASSVGQGAECYTF
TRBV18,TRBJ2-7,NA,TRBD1,TGTGCCAGCTCACCGACAGGGGTCGGCGAGCAGTACTTC,CASSPTGVGEQYF
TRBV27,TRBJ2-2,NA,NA,TGTGCCAGCAGTCCGGGGTCGAACACCGGGGAGCTGTTTTTT,CASSPGSNTGELFF
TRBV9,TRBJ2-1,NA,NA,TGTGCCAGCAGCGTATCGACAGTAGTAGACAATGAGCAGTTCTTC,CASSVSTVVDNEQFF
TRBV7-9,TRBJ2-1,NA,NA,TGTGCCAGCAGACCCACGGTGGGACTTCCAAATGAGCAGTTCTTC,CASRPTVGLPNEQFF
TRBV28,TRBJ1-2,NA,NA,TGTGCCAGCCGAGTTCGTACAGGGCCTTCTGGCTACACCTTC,CASRVRTGPSGYTF
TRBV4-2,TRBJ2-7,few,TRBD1,TGTGCCAGCAGCCGCCCGTTGGTGGGACAGAATACCTACGAGCAGTACTTC,CASSRPLVGQNTYEQYF
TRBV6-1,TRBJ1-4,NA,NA,TGTGCCACAGTCGACGCAGGCCGGCTGGATGAAAAACTGTTTTTT,CATVDAGRLDEKLFF
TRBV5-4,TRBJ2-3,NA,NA,TGTGCCAGCAGCTTGGGCGGGGGCGGAGCGAACACAGATACGCAGTATTTT,CASSLGGGGANTDTQYF
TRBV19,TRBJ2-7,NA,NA,TGTGCCACCACTCAGACCGGGTCTTCCTACGAGCAGTACTTC,CATTQTGSSYEQYF
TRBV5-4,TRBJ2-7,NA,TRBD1,TGTGCCAGCAGTCCACAGGGGTTCTACGAGCAGTACTTC,CASSPQGFYEQYF
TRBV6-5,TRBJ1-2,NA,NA,TGTGCCAGCAGTTACTCGAGTCGTCCGTATGGCTACACCTTC,CASSYSSRPYGYTF
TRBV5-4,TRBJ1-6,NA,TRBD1,TGTGCCAGCAGCCGGGGACAGGGGGGTAATTCACCCCTCCACTTT,CASSRGQGGNSPLHF
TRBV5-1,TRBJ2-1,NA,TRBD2,TGCGCCAGCAGTTCTGGCGGACTAGCGGGAGATGATGAGCAGTTCTTC,CASSSGGLAGDDEQFF
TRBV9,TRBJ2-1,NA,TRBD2,TGTGCCAGCAGCGAAACTAGCGCCAACTACAATGAGCAGTTCTTC,CASSETSANYNEQFF
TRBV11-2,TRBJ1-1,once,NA,TGTGCCAGCAGCCGTCGGGAGAACACTGAAGCTTTCTTT,CASSRRENTEAFF
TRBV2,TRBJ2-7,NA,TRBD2,TGTGCCAGCAAGAGGACTAGCGGGTACGAGCAGTACTTC,CASKRTSGYEQYF
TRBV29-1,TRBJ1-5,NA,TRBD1,TGCAGCGCCTTAATAGAGGGGGCTCGCAATCAGCCCCAGCATTTT,CSALIEGARNQPQHF
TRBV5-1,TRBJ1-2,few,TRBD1,TGCGCCAGCAGCTTGTACGGCAGGGGGAGCTATGGCTACACCTTC,CASSLYGRGSYGYTF
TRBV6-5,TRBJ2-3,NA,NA,TGTGCCAGCAGCCTCAGGGATACGCAGTATTTT,CASSLRDTQYF
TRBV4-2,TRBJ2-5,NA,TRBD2,TGTGCCAGCAGCCGCGGAACTGGACTAGCGGGAGGTTCGGAGACCCAGTACTTC,CASSRGTGLAGGSETQYF
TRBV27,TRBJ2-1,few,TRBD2,TGTGCCAGCAGTCTTCCGGGCGCGGGGGACTACAATGAGCAGTTCTTC,CASSLPGAGDYNEQFF
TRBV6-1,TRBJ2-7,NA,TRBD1,TGTGCCAGCAGAAGGACAGGGTCAACCTACGAGCAGTACTTC,CASRRTGSTYEQYF
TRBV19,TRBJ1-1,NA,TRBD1,TGTGCCACCGGACAGGTATCCATGAACACTGAAGCTTTCTTT,CATGQVSMNTEAFF